Listed below are T cell receptor beta chains from one sample, sequenced in a study of blood T cells in healthy people across ages. MiXCR, run by TCRdb on the 5' RACE reads, gives a single entry per CDR3 protein. This table has hundreds of thousands of distinct CDR3 sequences, about 30% appearing once. The material sequenced was blood. The origin of the receptors is a woman of 80 years or more in good health. Each CDR3 is given with its conserved first and last residue. Each record gives: V gene, clone size, J gene, D gene, CDR3 protein, CDR3 DNA. D genes are given only for firm matches. Some rows have no size entry. The others give once, few or many, or a class for an expanded clone.

>TRBV7-2|many|TRBJ2-1|TRBD2
CASSPRTSGGRYEQFF
TGTGCCAGCAGCCCGCGGACTAGCGGGGGGCGCTATGAGCAGTTCTTC
>TRBV18|few|TRBJ1-2|-
CASSQTRQDYGYTF
TGTGCCAGCTCACAAACCCGACAGGACTATGGCTACACCTTC
>TRBV5-1|many|TRBJ2-1|TRBD2
CASSLGTSGGSSYNEQFF
TGCGCCAGCAGCTTGGGGACTAGCGGGGGGAGCTCCTACAATGAGCAGTTCTTC
>TRBV24-1|many|TRBJ2-1|-
CATSGGAELKNEQFF
TGTGCCACCAGTGGGGGGGCCGAACTGAAGAATGAGCAGTTCTTC
>TRBV10-3|many|TRBJ1-2|-
CAISEEGLYGYTF
TGTGCCATCAGTGAAGAGGGCCTCTATGGCTACACCTTC
>TRBV4-2|once|TRBJ2-1|TRBD2
CASSQDETSGGNEQFF
TGTGCCAGCAGCCAAGATGAGACTAGCGGGGGTAATGAGCAGTTCTTC
>TRBV7-2|few|TRBJ2-5|-
CASSSAGTASPSTQYF
TGTGCCAGCAGCTCCGCCGGGACTGCGAGCCCGTCCACCCAGTACTTC
>TRBV3-1|many|TRBJ2-6|TRBD1
CASGQGAPGANVLTF
TGTGCCTCGGGACAGGGGGCGCCCGGGGCCAACGTCCTGACTTTC
>TRBV12-3/TRBV12-4|-|TRBJ2-1|TRBD2
CASTLGVGGSSYNEQFF
TGTGCCAGCACTCTAGGGGTCGGGGGGAGCTCCTACAATGAGCAGTTCTTC
>TRBV6-1|-|TRBJ2-7|TRBD2
CASSRGGTSGVTYNEQYF
TGTGCCAGCAGTAGGGGAGGGACTAGCGGGGTGACCTACAATGAGCAGTACTTC
>TRBV6-2/TRBV6-3|many|TRBJ2-3|TRBD2
CATRATPGLEQYF
TGTGCCACGAGGGCGACCCCGGGACTAGAGCAGTATTTT
>TRBV2|-|TRBJ1-1|-
CASIWRTEAFF
TGTGCCAGCATTTGGCGGACTGAAGCTTTCTTT
>TRBV3-1|many|TRBJ2-1|TRBD1
CASSHPRGNSYNEQFF
TGTGCCAGCAGCCATCCCAGGGGGAATTCCTACAATGAGCAGTTCTTC
>TRBV14|-|TRBJ2-7|-
CASSQETVWGNEQYF
TGTGCCAGCAGCCAAGAGACAGTATGGGGGAACGAGCAGTACTTC
>TRBV20-1|-|TRBJ2-7|-
CAARQLSYEQYF
TGCGCCGCGAGACAGTTGTCCTACGAGCAGTACTTC
>TRBV7-9|few|TRBJ2-2|-
CASSQAGQTTGELFF
TGTGCCAGCAGCCAAGCAGGACAGACCACCGGGGAGCTGTTTTTT
>TRBV7-3|-|TRBJ2-2|TRBD1
CASSQSGGDRGRQAGELFF
TGTGCCAGCAGCCAGTCAGGGGGGGACAGGGGGCGTCAAGCCGGGGAGCTGTTTTTT
>TRBV20-1|-|TRBJ1-5|TRBD1
CSARVQGAIHNQPQHF
TGCAGTGCTAGAGTGCAGGGGGCGATACACAATCAGCCCCAGCATTTT
>TRBV3-1|many|TRBJ2-3|-
CASSQVKGVLQDTQYF
TGTGCCAGCAGCCAAGTGAAAGGGGTCTTACAAGATACGCAGTATTTT
>TRBV9|many|TRBJ2-5|TRBD2
CASSAGLAQETQYF
TGTGCCAGCAGCGCGGGACTAGCTCAAGAGACCCAGTACTTC
>TRBV21-1|many|TRBJ2-5|-
CATPGQVLETQYF
TGTGCCACCCCGGGACAGGTTTTAGAGACCCAGTACTTC
>TRBV18|many|TRBJ2-4|-
CASSPSEDIQYF
TGTGCCAGCTCACCTAGTGAGGACATTCAGTACTTC